A selection of T cell receptor beta chains follows, all from one sample in a study of shared clonotypes between healthy human individuals. Assay used: immunoSEQ multiplex PCR; TCRdb lists only in-frame clones, some missing. The repertoire holds around 510,000 clones, roughly four fifths seen once, with around 11% in the top ten. The sequenced sample consisted of PBMCs. The receptors here all came from a woman between 35 and 50 years old in good health. Some clones in this sample may be carry-over from other donors' samples. CDR3s include the opening cysteine and the closing phenylalanine or tryptophan. The D gene is left open where the match is weak. Clone size is given for some rows only: seen once, a few or many times, or a class if the clone is expanded.

d_call j_call clone_size v_call cdr3_nt cdr3_aa
- TRBJ1-3 - TRBV11-2 TGTGCCAGCAGCCTTACCTTGACAGGCTCTGGAAACACCATATATTTT CASSLTLTGSGNTIYF
- TRBJ1-4 - TRBV7-9 TGTGCCAGCAGCTTAGCTTACTACCCAGGGGCCCCTGAAAAACTGTTTTTT CASSLAYYPGAPEKLFF
- TRBJ2-7 - TRBV2 TGTGCCAGCAGTCAGGGGTATGACGAGCAGTACTTC CASSQGYDEQYF
- TRBJ1-3 - TRBV6-1 TGTGCCAGCAGTCCCCGGGACCGGGGAAACACCATATATTTT CASSPRDRGNTIYF
TRBD1 TRBJ2-5 - TRBV5-5 TGTGCCAGCAGCCGGGGACAGCCTGAAGAGACCCAGTACTTC CASSRGQPEETQYF
TRBD1 TRBJ2-1 - TRBV29-1 TGCAGCGTTGCTACCGGGACAGGGGTGGATGAGCAGTTCTTC CSVATGTGVDEQFF
- TRBJ1-2 - TRBV6-5 TGTGCCAGCGGGCCCCAAGGCAACTATGGCTACACCTTC CASGPQGNYGYTF
TRBD2 TRBJ2-1 - TRBV2 TGTGCCAGCAGTGTCGCGCTAGCGGGAGGGAATGAGCAGTTCTTC CASSVALAGGNEQFF
- TRBJ1-4 - TRBV30 TGTGCCTGCAGACGAGGAAGTGATGAAAAACTGTTTTTT CACRRGSDEKLFF
- TRBJ1-3 many TRBV7-9 TGTGCCAGCCCCCAGGGGTCGAGCTCTGGAAACACCATATATTTT CASPQGSSSGNTIYF
TRBD1 TRBJ2-7 - TRBV30 TGTGCCTGGAGTGTTGACAGGGCCTACGAGCAGTACTTC CAWSVDRAYEQYF
TRBD2 TRBJ2-7 - TRBV30 TGTGCCTGGAGGTTTAGCGGCGGGAGGGCCGAATACGAGCAGTACTTC CAWRFSGGRAEYEQYF
- TRBJ2-7 - TRBV7-2 TGTGCCAGCAGCCCTCCGGGGGATATCTCCTACGAGCAGTACTTC CASSPPGDISYEQYF
TRBD1 TRBJ1-1 few TRBV28 TGTGCCAGCAGTCCCGGGACAGGGGTTCTTCTGAACACTGAAGCTTTCTTT CASSPGTGVLLNTEAFF
- TRBJ2-7 once TRBV30 TGTGCCTGGAGTCACAACGAGCAGTACTTC CAWSHNEQYF
TRBD2 TRBJ2-7 - TRBV6-6 TGTGCCAGCACGGGAGGGACCTATAGATTCTCCTACGAGCAGTACTTC CASTGGTYRFSYEQYF
- TRBJ2-3 - TRBV19 TGTGCCAGTAGTCTACGACGGGAGACCGATACGCAGTATTTT CASSLRRETDTQYF
TRBD1 TRBJ1-2 - TRBV9 TGTGCCAGCAGCACTCCTTCGGGACAGGTTTATGGCTACACCTTC CASSTPSGQVYGYTF
TRBD1 TRBJ1-6 - TRBV19 TGTGCCAGTAGTCCCGGAGGTGGGACAGGGGACAATTCACCCCTCCACTTT CASSPGGGTGDNSPLHF
- TRBJ1-2 few TRBV5-1 TGCGCCAGCAGCTTGGCCCTGGGTGATGGCTACACCTTC CASSLALGDGYTF
TRBD1 TRBJ1-4 - TRBV30 TGTGCCTGGAGTGTCTCCAGGGGGAGGGAAAAACTGTTTTTT CAWSVSRGREKLFF
- TRBJ2-5 - TRBV18 TGTGCCAGCTCACTGAGACAGGGAGCGGGGGAGACCCAGTACTTC CASSLRQGAGETQYF
- TRBJ1-1 few TRBV30 TGTGCCTGGGAGGAGAGCACTGAAGCTTTCTTT CAWEESTEAFF
TRBD2 TRBJ2-1 - TRBV7-2 TGTGCCAGCAGCTTAGGGAGCGGGAGGGCCCCAGGCTCCTACAATGAGCAGTTCTTC CASSLGSGRAPGSYNEQFF
TRBD1 TRBJ1-5 - TRBV6-5 TGTGCCAGCAGCTCAGGGACAGCCCAAGGGCAGCCCCAGCATTTT CASSSGTAQGQPQHF
TRBD2 TRBJ2-5 - TRBV18 TGTGCCAGCTCACCACCGTTTAGGGAGGGCCAAGAGACCCAGTACTTC CASSPPFREGQETQYF
- TRBJ2-1 once TRBV10-3 TGTGCCATCAGTGAGGGAGGCGATGAGCAGTTCTTC CAISEGGDEQFF
TRBD2 TRBJ2-1 - TRBV7-3 TGTGCCAGCAGCCATGGGGGGACTAGCGGGAAAAATGAGCAGTTCTTC CASSHGGTSGKNEQFF
- TRBJ2-3 many TRBV30 TGTGCCTGGAGCGGGAGCACAGATACGCAGTATTTT CAWSGSTDTQYF
- TRBJ2-7 - TRBV27 TGTGCCAGCAGCTCTCCTGACTCCGCGCAGTACTTC CASSSPDSAQYF
- TRBJ2-3 - TRBV27 TGTGCCAGCAGTCTTTCTAGCACAGATACGCAGTATTTT CASSLSSTDTQYF
- TRBJ1-5 - TRBV6-5 TGTGCCAGCAGTTTATTTAGGAGTCCCAATCAGCCCCAGCATTTT CASSLFRSPNQPQHF